These T cell receptor beta chains were read from a single sample in a study of blood T cells in healthy people across ages. From the 5' RACE reads, TCRdb called clonotypes with MiXCR, one entry per CDR3 protein. The data contain hundreds of thousands of distinct CDR3 sequences, around 48% of them seen just once; the ten biggest clones take up roughly 30%. Sequencing was performed on blood. The receptor source for this set is an older woman in good health. Each CDR3 is given with its conserved first and last residue. The D gene is left open where the match is weak. The listing skips clone size in some rows; elsewhere it reads once, few, many or a size class.

d_gene,abundance,v_gene,j_gene,CDR3nt,CDR3aa
.,.,TRBV27,TRBJ2-7,TGTGCCAGCAGGCAGCCAGGACAGGGAGGGAAGTACGAGCAGTACTTC,CASRQPGQGGKYEQYF
.,many,TRBV20-1,TRBJ1-2,TGCAGTGTTTTCGACCGAGAGGCTTATGGCTACACCTTC,CSVFDREAYGYTF
TRBD2,.,TRBV6-1,TRBJ2-3,TGTGCCAGCAGTGAAGGGACTAGCGGGAGTAGGAGGGATACGCAGTATTTT,CASSEGTSGSRRDTQYF
.,.,TRBV29-1,TRBJ1-2,TGCAGCGTTGACAGGGAGGAGGGCTACACCTTC,CSVDREEGYTF
.,.,TRBV7-6,TRBJ2-3,TGTGCCAGCAGCTTAGCGCGCGGACTTTTAGGTGCAGATACGCAGTATTTT,CASSLARGLLGADTQYF
TRBD2,.,TRBV12-3/TRBV12-4,TRBJ2-2,TGTGCCAGCAGTTTTGGGCTAGCGGGTCGCAGGACCGGGGAGCTGTTTTTT,CASSFGLAGRRTGELFF
.,many,TRBV20-1,TRBJ1-1,TGCAGTGCTAGAGAGTCGAGTGGGAACACTGAAGCTTTCTTT,CSARESSGNTEAFF
TRBD2,.,TRBV4-2,TRBJ2-5,TGTGCCAGCAGCCACGTAATTAGCGGGAGAGGGGTGACCCAGTACTTC,CASSHVISGRGVTQYF
.,.,TRBV30,TRBJ1-4,TGTGCCTGGAGTGTATGGTATGAAAAACTGTTTTTT,CAWSVWYEKLFF
.,.,TRBV12-3/TRBV12-4,TRBJ2-2,TGTGCCAGCAGCCACAGGGTAGGGACCGGGGAGCTGTTTTTT,CASSHRVGTGELFF
.,.,TRBV24-1,TRBJ2-1,TGTGCCACTACCAACAGGAAAAACAATGAGCAGTTCTTC,CATTNRKNNEQFF
.,.,TRBV25-1,TRBJ1-2,TGTGCCAGCAGTGAAATCGGCCAGGCCTATGGCTACACCTTC,CASSEIGQAYGYTF
TRBD2,.,TRBV4-3,TRBJ2-5,TGCGCCAGCAGCCAAGATATTGGTAGCGGGTTGAGCTCCTACAATGGGCAGTACTTC,CASSQDIGSGLSSYNGQYF
TRBD2,few,TRBV7-2,TRBJ2-5,TGTGCCAGCAGCCAGGTAGCGGGAGGGCAGGTGCAGTACTTC,CASSQVAGGQVQYF
.,.,TRBV24-1,TRBJ2-1,TGTGCCACCAGTGATAACAGGGAGCAGTTCTTC,CATSDNREQFF
TRBD1,few,TRBV5-5,TRBJ2-5,TGTGCCAGCAGCGCGTCCGGGACAGCCAGAGAGACCCAGTACTTC,CASSASGTARETQYF
.,.,TRBV29-1,TRBJ2-1,TGCAGCGTTGAGGTCAGATTCTCCTACAATGAGCAGTTCTTC,CSVEVRFSYNEQFF